Presented here are 27 T cell receptor beta chains from one specimen sequenced in a study of T-cell memory formation after mild COVID-19. One entry per CDR3 protein, called by TCRdb with MiXCR from the 5' RACE reads. The sample yields about 150,000 distinct CDR3 sequences, roughly 14% seen once. Sequenced: PBMCs or a T cell subset sorted from them (not recorded which). These receptors all stem from an adult woman who had mild COVID-19 (a few samples of this study predate the infection). Cell type and time point are not known.

V usage is TRBV5-1 and J usage is TRBJ2-3; 9 bases are shared with TRBD1. Germline CDR1 is SGHRS and CDR2 is YFSETQ. CDR3 length equals 15 residues. The junction had 8 bases not matched to a gene; V was cut back by 4 bases and J by 5 bases. CDR3 sequence: CASSDGTGQGDTQYF. In DNA form, the CDR3 reads TGCGCCAGCAGCGACGGGACAGGGCAGGGAGATACGCAGTATTTT.

This clonotype was found many times. The CDR3 region is CASSFGLAGGADTQYF. In nucleotides, the CDR3 is TGTGCCAGCAGCTTTGGACTAGCGGGAGGAGCAGATACGCAGTATTTT. The rearrangement links TRBV5-6 to TRBJ2-3; TRBD2 matches at 14 bases. The CDR3 consists of 16 residues. V shed 2 bases, J shed 4 bases, and the junction held 3 bases outside the gene matches. Germline assignment: CDR1 SGHDT and CDR2 YYEEEE. The full variable domain, its missing parts supplied by reference TRBV5-6 and TRBJ2-3, is DAGVTQSPTHLIKTRGQQVTLRCSPKSGHDTVSWYQQALGQGPQFIFQYYEEEERQRGNFPDRFSGHQFPNYSSELNVNALLLGDSALYLCASSFGLAGGADTQYFGPGTRLTVL.

The rearrangement links TRBV3-1 to TRBJ1-2; D unclear. Germline CDR1 reads LGHDT; CDR2 reads YNNKEL (reference sequence). Trimming shortened V by 6 bases and J by 6 bases, and 14 bases separated the two germline ends. The CDR3 is 13 amino acids. CDR3 protein: CASSISGPNGYTF. CDR3 bases: TGTGCCAGCAGTATCTCCGGCCCCAATGGCTACACCTTC.

This sequence joins TRBV12-3 or TRBV12-4 and TRBJ2-2, with a tentative D call TRBD2 (7 bases). V shed 2 bases and J shed 4 bases, with 8 bases lying between them. CDR3 size: 14 residues. CDR3 nucleotide sequence: TGTGCCAGCAGTTTAAGGGGGGGCACCGGGGAGCTGTTTTTT. As protein: CASSLRGGTGELFF.

V gene TRBV5-4 combines with J gene TRBJ2-5; D possibly matches TRBD1 or TRBD2 (5 bases each). The CDR3 is 14 residues long. Germline V gene data show CDR1 as SGHNT and CDR2 as YYREEE (reference sequence). V lost 4 bases to trimming and J lost 5 bases, with 15 bases between them. Written as DNA, the CDR3 is TGTGCCAGCAGCAGGAGAGGCAGGGAGGAGACCCAGTACTTC. Protein product: CASSRRGREETQYF.

This clonotype came up a few times. The chain joins TRBV5-1 to TRBJ2-1; TRBD2 aligns across 10 bases. Germline V gene data show CDR1 as SGHRS and CDR2 as YFSETQ. CDR3 length equals 19 residues. The V and J ends lost 1 base and 6 bases, in that order; junction bases with no gene match: 16. The CDR3 DNA sequence: TGCGCCAGCAGCTTGCGTTTAGTAGGCCGCGGGACTAGCGTCAATGAGCAGTTCTTC. Residues: CASSLRLVGRGTSVNEQFF.

This clonotype has a handful of counts. The rearrangement links TRBV6-6 to TRBJ2-7, with 7 bases aligning to TRBD1. The CDR3 totals 15 residues. V lost 5 bases and J lost 0; bases outside the gene matches: 7. Germline values: CDR1 MNHNY, CDR2 SVGAGI (reference sequence). CDR3 region: CASSLHRDSSYEQYF. The CDR3 coding sequence is TGTGCCAGCAGTCTACACAGGGACAGCTCCTACGAGCAGTACTTC.

The chain uses TRBV9 and TRBJ2-3; TRBD2 aligns across 7 bases. This CDR3 is built from 16 residues. The germline V gene encodes CDR1 SGDLS and CDR2 YYNGEE. With V trimmed by 0 bases and J by 5 bases, 9 bases remained unmatched. CDR3 in DNA: TGTGCCAGCAGCGTAGATGGGAGGGCCCGAGTAGATACGCAGTATTTT. Encoded protein: CASSVDGRARVDTQYF.

This clonotype was found a few times. The rearrangement joins TRBV2 to TRBJ2-1, with D possibly matching TRBD1 (5 bases). Germline CDR1 and CDR2: SNHLY and FYNNEI. Trimming pared 7 bases from V and 4 bases from J, leaving 11 bases between. The CDR3 totals 13 residues. As DNA, the CDR3 is TGTGCCAGCATCGGCAGGGCATACAATGAGCAGTTCTTC. As protein: CASIGRAYNEQFF.

This clonotype occurred a few times. This rearrangement joins TRBV12-3 or TRBV12-4 to TRBJ1-1; D not certain. V dropped 5 bases and J dropped 10 bases, with 20 bases sitting between them. CDR3 length: 14 amino acids. CDR3: CASSPGGRRTGAFF. The CDR3 DNA is TGTGCCAGCAGTCCAGGTGGCAGGCGCACCGGAGCTTTCTTT.

This clonotype was counted between two and nine times. DNA of the CDR3: TGTGCCAGCAGTTTACACAGGGGAAATGGAAACACCATATATTTT. This codes for CASSLHRGNGNTIYF. V is TRBV28 and J is TRBJ1-3; 7 bases line up with TRBD1. Trimming removed 2 bases from V and 3 bases from J; junction bases left unmatched: 4. This CDR3 region has 15 residues. CDR1 and CDR2 from the germline V gene are MDHEN and SYDVKM.

This clonotype came up a few times. CDR3 protein: CASSHRQQNEKLFF. The DNA for the CDR3 is TGTGCCAGCAGCCATAGACAGCAAAATGAAAAACTGTTTTTT. The chain is built from TRBV3-1 and TRBJ1-4, with a weak D call TRBD1 (5 bases). Germline CDR1 reads LGHDT; CDR2 reads YNNKEL (reference sequence). The V end lost 3 bases, the J end lost 5 bases, and 10 bases lay between the germline ends. The CDR3 loop spans 14 amino acids.

This clonotype was counted ten times or more. The rearrangement joins TRBV20-1 to TRBJ1-1; 7 nucleotides align to TRBD1. Trimming at V came to 0 bases and at J to 0 bases, leaving 13 bases not matched to a gene. This CDR3 region has 18 residues. CDR1 and CDR2 from the germline V gene are DFQATT and SNEGSKA (reference sequence). In DNA form, the CDR3 reads TGCAGTGCTAGAGATATGGACAGGTCGGGCGAATTGAACACTGAAGCTTTCTTT. It is translated as CSARDMDRSGELNTEAFF.

This clonotype was recorded many times. In nucleotides, the CDR3 is TGTGCCAGCAGTCGGTCAGGGGGACAAGAGACCCAGTACTTC. Its protein product is CASSRSGGQETQYF. The chain joins TRBV12-3 or TRBV12-4 to TRBJ2-5; 7 bases align to TRBD1. CDR3 size: 14 residues. V dropped 5 bases and J dropped 2; count of bases not matched to a gene: 5.

In this sample, this clonotype turned up a few times. The genes are TRBV5-1 and TRBJ2-7, with 9 bases identical to TRBD1. V lost 5 bases, J lost 4 bases, and 4 bases stayed unmatched. The CDR3 consists of 13 residues. Germline CDR1 is SGHRS and CDR2 is YFSETQ. The DNA of the CDR3 is TGCGCCAGCAGTTGGACAGGGGATTACGAGCAGTACTTC. Encoded protein: CASSWTGDYEQYF. The full variable domain, its missing parts supplied by reference TRBV5-1 and TRBJ2-7, is KAGVTQTPRYLIKTRGQQVTLSCSPISGHRSVSWYQQTPGQGLQFLFEYFSETQRNKGNFPGRFSGRQFSNSRSEMNVSTLELGDSALYLCASSWTGDYEQYFGPGTRLTVT.

This clonotype occurred many times. This chain joins TRBV5-1 and TRBJ2-7; maybe TRBD1 (5 bases). Germline V gene sequence: CDR1 SGHRS, CDR2 YFSETQ. V was clipped by 4 bases and J by 0 bases, with 11 bases between them. There are 14 residues in the CDR3. The CDR3 is CASSDDRISYEQYF. CDR3 sequence (DNA): TGCGCCAGCAGCGACGACAGAATCTCCTACGAGCAGTACTTC.

This clonotype was recorded a few times. The gene calls are TRBV6-6 and TRBJ2-7; TRBD2 agrees at 7 bases. Germline lookup yields CDR1 MNHNY and CDR2 SVGAGI (reference sequence). The length of the CDR3 is 14 residues. V shed 8 bases, J shed 3 bases, and the junction held 10 bases outside the gene matches. The CDR3 sequence: CASCSLAQVYEQYF. The CDR3 bases are TGTGCCAGCTGCTCACTAGCGCAAGTCTACGAGCAGTACTTC.

In this sample, this clonotype turned up many times. The CDR3 DNA reads as TGTGCCAGCAGTAGGAACACTGAAGCTTTCTTT. Translation: CASSRNTEAFF. The chain has TRBV6-5 and TRBJ1-1, with D hard to call. Germline loops: CDR1 MNHEY, CDR2 SVGAGI. The CDR3 is 11 amino acids. V was pared by 5 bases and J by 1 base, with 2 bases between.

This clonotype is categorized as medium-sized. This rearrangement joins TRBV27 to TRBJ2-2; no reliable D call. V shed 3 bases and J shed 4 bases, with 15 bases lying between them. Germline CDR1 reads MNHEY; CDR2 reads SMNVEV (reference sequence). The CDR3 extends over 16 amino acids. CDR3 sequence (DNA): TGTGCCAGCAGTTTTCTGGGGTCGTGGGGCACCGGGGAGCTGTTTTTT. This translates into CASSFLGSWGTGELFF.

This sequence joins TRBV4-3 and TRBJ2-1; a possible D gene is TRBD1 (7 bases). Trimming stripped 1 base from V and 4 bases from J, with 20 bases between. CDR1 is LGHNA and CDR2 is YSLEER in the germline V gene. The CDR3 is 18 residues long. DNA of the CDR3: TGCGCCAGCAGCCAAGCCTTCAAGGGGGGCAGGGGGTACAATGAGCAGTTCTTC. Translating it yields CASSQAFKGGRGYNEQFF.

The genes are TRBV7-2 and TRBJ2-1; 11 positions agree with TRBD2. V gave up 2 bases and J gave up 12 bases; unmatched junction bases: 12. CDR3 length equals 16 residues. Germline V CDR1 and CDR2: SGHTA, FQGNSA. CDR3 DNA sequence: TGTGCCAGCAGCTTACCGACTAGCGGGGTCATCACGGGGCAGTTCTTC. This translates into CASSLPTSGVITGQFF.

The chain employs TRBV18 and TRBJ2-5; D possibly matches TRBD1 or TRBD2 (5 bases each). The CDR3 loop spans 16 amino acids. V dropped 0 bases and J dropped 2 bases, with 13 bases sitting between them. CDR1 and CDR2 (germline): KGHSH, LQKENI. CDR3 in DNA: TGTGCCAGCTCACCACCAATGGGGACCCAACAAGAGACCCAGTACTTC. Its protein product is CASSPPMGTQQETQYF. Combining the CDR3 with reference TRBV18 and TRBJ2-5 gives the whole variable domain NAGVMQNPRHLVRRRGQEARLRCSPMKGHSHVYWYRQLPEEGLKFMVYLQKENIIDESGMPKERFSAEFPKEGPSILRIQQVVRGDSAAYFCASSPPMGTQQETQYFGPGTRLLVL.

The chain links TRBV24-1 to TRBJ2-5; D gene ambiguous. Germline loops: CDR1 KGHDR, CDR2 SFDVKD. CDR3 size: 13 residues. V was cut by 9 bases and J by 2 bases, with 12 bases left in between. The CDR3 protein is CATSPGPQETQYF. The DNA for the CDR3 is TGTGCCACCTCCCCCGGGCCGCAAGAGACCCAGTACTTC.

The chain carries TRBV5-6 and TRBJ1-2; D gene ambiguous. CDR1 SGHDT and CDR2 YYEEEE come from the germline V gene. This CDR3 has 15 residues. Trimming pared 3 bases from V and 3 bases from J, leaving 15 bases between. This chain's CDR3 is CASSSQDGGDYGYTF. The CDR3 DNA follows: TGTGCCAGCAGCTCCCAAGACGGTGGGGACTATGGCTACACCTTC.

J is TRBJ2-1 and V is TRBV6-5; weak D call: TRBD1 (6 bases). Germline V gene sequence: CDR1 MNHEY, CDR2 SVGAGI. Trimming took off 0 bases at V and 5 bases at J, with 14 bases between the two ends. The CDR3 length is 16 residues. The DNA for the CDR3 is TGTGCCAGCAGTTACTCGTTAACAGGGAAAGACAATGAGCAGTTCTTC. Residues: CASSYSLTGKDNEQFF.

The chain has TRBV18 and TRBJ2-3; 13 bases map to TRBD2. The CDR3 covers 17 residues. Germline loops: CDR1 KGHSH, CDR2 LQKENI. Trimming at V came to 3 bases and at J to 1 base, leaving 4 bases not matched to a gene. The CDR3 DNA sequence: TGTGCCAGCTCACCCCCGGGACTAGCGGGACGCACAGATACGCAGTATTTT. Protein product: CASSPPGLAGRTDTQYF.

In its sample, this clonotype was seen a few times. J is TRBJ2-3 and V is TRBV5-1, with TRBD2 identical over 15 bases. V was pared by 4 bases and J by 4 bases, with 4 bases of the junction left unmatched. Germline V gives CDR1 SGHRS, CDR2 YFSETQ. The CDR3 runs 16 residues. This CDR3 reads CASSLGLAGGADTQYF. DNA of the CDR3: TGCGCCAGCAGCCTGGGACTAGCGGGGGGCGCAGATACGCAGTATTTT.